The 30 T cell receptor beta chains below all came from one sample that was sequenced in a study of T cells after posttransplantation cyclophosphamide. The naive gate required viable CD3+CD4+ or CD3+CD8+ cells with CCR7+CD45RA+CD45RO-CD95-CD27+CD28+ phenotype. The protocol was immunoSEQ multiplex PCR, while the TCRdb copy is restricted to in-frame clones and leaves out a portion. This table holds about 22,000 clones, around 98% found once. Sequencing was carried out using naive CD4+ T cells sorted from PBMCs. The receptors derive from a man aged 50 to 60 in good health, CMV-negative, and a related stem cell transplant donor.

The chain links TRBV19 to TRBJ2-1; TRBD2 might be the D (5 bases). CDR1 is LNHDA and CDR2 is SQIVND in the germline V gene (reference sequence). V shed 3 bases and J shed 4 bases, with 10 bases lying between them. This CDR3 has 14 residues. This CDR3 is CASSIGRAYNEQFF. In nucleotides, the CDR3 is TGTGCCAGTAGTATCGGGCGGGCGTACAATGAGCAGTTCTTC.

CDR3 in amino acids: CASSLSQGTQYF. CDR3 sequence (DNA): TGTGCCAGCAGTTTATCGCAGGGGACGCAGTACTTC. The chain uses TRBV27 and TRBJ2-7, with a tentative D call TRBD1 (6 bases). CDR1 is MNHEY and CDR2 is SMNVEV in the germline V gene (reference sequence). There are 12 residues in the CDR3. Trimming took off 0 bases at V and 9 bases at J, with 9 bases between the two ends.

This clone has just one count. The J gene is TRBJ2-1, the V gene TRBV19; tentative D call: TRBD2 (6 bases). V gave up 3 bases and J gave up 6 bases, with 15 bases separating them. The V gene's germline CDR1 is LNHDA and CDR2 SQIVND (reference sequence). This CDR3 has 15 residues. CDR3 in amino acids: CASSIRQRVSNEQFF. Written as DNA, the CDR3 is TGTGCCAGTAGTATTCGCCAGCGGGTGAGCAATGAGCAGTTCTTC.

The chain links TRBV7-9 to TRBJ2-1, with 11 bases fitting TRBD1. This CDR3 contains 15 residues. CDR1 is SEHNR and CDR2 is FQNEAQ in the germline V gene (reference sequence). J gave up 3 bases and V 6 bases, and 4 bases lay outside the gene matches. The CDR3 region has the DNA TGTGCCAGCAGACGGGACAGGGGGAGCTACAATGAGCAGTTCTTC. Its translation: CASRRDRGSYNEQFF.

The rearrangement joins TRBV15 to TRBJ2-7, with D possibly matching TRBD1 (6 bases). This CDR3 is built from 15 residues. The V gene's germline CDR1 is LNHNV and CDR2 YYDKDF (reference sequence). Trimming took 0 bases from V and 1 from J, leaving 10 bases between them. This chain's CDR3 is CATSRDRDRSYEQYF. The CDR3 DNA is TGTGCCACCAGCAGAGATAGAGACAGGTCCTACGAGCAGTACTTC.

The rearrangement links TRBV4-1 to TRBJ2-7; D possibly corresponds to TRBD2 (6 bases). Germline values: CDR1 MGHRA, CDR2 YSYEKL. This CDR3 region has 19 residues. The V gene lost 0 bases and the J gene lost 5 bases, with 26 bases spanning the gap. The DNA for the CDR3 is TGCGCCAGCAGCCAAGATCGAAGTTCTTTCGGGGGAGTGGTTGACGAGCAGTACTTC. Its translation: CASSQDRSSFGGVVDEQYF.

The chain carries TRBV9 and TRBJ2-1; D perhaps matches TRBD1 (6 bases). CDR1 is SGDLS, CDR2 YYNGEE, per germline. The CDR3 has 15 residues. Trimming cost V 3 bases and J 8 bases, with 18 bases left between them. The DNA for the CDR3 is TGTGCCAGCAGCGGAAAGACAGGAGTGGGCGATGAGCAGTTCTTC. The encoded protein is CASSGKTGVGDEQFF.

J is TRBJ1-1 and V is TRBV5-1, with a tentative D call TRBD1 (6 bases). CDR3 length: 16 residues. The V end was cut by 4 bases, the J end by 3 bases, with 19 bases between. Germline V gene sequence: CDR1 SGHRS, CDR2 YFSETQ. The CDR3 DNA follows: TGCGCCAGCAGCCCCTCATGGAACAGGGTGGACACTGAAGCTTTCTTT. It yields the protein CASSPSWNRVDTEAFF.

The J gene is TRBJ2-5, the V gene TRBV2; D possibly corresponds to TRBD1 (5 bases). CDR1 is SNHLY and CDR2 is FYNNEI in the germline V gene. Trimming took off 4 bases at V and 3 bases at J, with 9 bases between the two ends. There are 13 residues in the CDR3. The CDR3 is CASSVAREETQYF. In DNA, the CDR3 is TGTGCCAGCAGTGTGGCCAGGGAAGAGACCCAGTACTTC.

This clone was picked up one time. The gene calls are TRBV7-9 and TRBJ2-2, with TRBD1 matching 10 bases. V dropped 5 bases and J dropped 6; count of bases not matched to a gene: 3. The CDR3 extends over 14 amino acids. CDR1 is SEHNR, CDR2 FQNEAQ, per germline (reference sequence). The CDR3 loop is CASSPTGGPGELFF. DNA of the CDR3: TGTGCCAGCAGCCCGACAGGGGGCCCCGGGGAGCTGTTTTTT.

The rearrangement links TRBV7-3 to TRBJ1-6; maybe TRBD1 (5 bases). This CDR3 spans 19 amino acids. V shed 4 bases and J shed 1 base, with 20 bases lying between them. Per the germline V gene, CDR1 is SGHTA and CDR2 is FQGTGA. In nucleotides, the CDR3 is TGTGCCAGCAGCTGCCTCGAAAAGGGGAGGGGTTCCTATAATTCACCCCTCCACTTT. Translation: CASSCLEKGRGSYNSPLHF. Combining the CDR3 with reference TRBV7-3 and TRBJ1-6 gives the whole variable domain GAGVSQTPSNKVTEKGKYVELRCDPISGHTALYWYRQSLGQGPEFLIYFQGTGAADDSGLPNDRFFAVRPEGSVSTLKIQRTERGDSAVYLCASSCLEKGRGSYNSPLHFGNGTRLTVT.

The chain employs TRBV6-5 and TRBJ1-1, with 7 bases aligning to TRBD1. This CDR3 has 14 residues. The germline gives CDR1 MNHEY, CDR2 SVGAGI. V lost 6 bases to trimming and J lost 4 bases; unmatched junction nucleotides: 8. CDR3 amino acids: CASRRQGLGTEAFF. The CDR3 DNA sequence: TGTGCCAGCAGGAGACAGGGCCTTGGCACTGAAGCTTTCTTT.

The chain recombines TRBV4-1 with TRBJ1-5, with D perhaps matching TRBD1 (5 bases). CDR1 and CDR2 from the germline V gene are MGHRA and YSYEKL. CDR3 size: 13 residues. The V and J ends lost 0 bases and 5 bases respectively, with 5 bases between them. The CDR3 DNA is TGCGCCAGCAGCCAAGACAGGGATCAGCCCCAGCATTTT. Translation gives CASSQDRDQPQHF.

The CDR3, as DNA: TGTGCCAGCAGCGCCGGGACTAGCGGGAGTTTTTCCCCCTACGAGCAGTACTTC. Amino acid sequence: CASSAGTSGSFSPYEQYF. This chain connects TRBV9 to TRBJ2-7; the match to TRBD2 covers 14 bases. V lost 3 bases, J lost 2 bases, and 10 bases stayed unmatched. CDR3 length equals 18 residues. Per the germline V gene, CDR1 is SGDLS and CDR2 is YYNGEE.

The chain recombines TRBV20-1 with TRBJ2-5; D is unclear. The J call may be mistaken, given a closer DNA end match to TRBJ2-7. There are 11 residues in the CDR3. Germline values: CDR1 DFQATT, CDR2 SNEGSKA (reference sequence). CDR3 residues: CMTGDSYEQYF. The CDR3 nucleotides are TGCATGACTGGGGACTCCTACGAGCAGTACTTC.

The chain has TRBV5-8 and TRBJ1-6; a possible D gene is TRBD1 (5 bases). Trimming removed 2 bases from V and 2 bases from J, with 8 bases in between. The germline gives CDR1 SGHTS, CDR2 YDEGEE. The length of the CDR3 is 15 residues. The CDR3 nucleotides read TGTGCCAGCAGCTTTAAAGGGGCCTATAATTCACCCCTCCACTTT. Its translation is CASSFKGAYNSPLHF.

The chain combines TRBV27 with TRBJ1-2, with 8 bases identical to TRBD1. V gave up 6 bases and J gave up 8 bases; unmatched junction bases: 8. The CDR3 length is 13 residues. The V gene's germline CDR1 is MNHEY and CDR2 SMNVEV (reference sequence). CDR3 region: CASRLADRAGYTF. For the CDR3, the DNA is TGTGCCAGCAGATTGGCGGACAGGGCAGGCTACACCTTC.

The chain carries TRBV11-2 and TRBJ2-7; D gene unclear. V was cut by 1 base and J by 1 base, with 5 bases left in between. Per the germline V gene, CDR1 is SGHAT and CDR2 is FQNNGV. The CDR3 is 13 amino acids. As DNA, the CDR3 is TGTGCCAGCAGCTTAGCCAGATCCTACGAGCAGTACTTC. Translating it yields CASSLARSYEQYF.

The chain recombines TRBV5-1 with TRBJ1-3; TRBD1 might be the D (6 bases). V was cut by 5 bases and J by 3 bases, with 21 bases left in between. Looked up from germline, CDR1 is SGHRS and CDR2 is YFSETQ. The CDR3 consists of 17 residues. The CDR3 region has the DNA TGCGCCAGCAGTTTCCAACCCCAGGGGACAAGTGGAAACACCATATATTTT. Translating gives CASSFQPQGTSGNTIYF.

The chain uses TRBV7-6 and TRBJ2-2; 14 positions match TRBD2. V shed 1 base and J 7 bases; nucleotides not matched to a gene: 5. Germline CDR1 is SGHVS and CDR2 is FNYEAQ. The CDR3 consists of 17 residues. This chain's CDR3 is CASSLGGLAGGGGELFF. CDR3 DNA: TGTGCCAGCAGCTTAGGCGGACTAGCGGGAGGTGGCGGGGAGCTGTTTTTT. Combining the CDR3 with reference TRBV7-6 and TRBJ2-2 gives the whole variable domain GAGVSQSPRYKVTKRGQDVALRCDPISGHVSLYWYRQALGQGPEFLTYFNYEAQQDKSGLPNDRFSAERPEGSISTLTIQRTEQRDSAMYRCASSLGGLAGGGGELFFGEGSRLTVL.

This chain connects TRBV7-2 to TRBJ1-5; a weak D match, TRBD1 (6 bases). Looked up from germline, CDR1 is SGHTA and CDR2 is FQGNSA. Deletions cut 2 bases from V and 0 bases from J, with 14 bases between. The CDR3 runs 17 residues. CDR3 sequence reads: CASSLLGTPYSNQPQHF. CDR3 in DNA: TGTGCCAGCAGCTTATTAGGGACACCCTATAGCAATCAGCCCCAGCATTTT.

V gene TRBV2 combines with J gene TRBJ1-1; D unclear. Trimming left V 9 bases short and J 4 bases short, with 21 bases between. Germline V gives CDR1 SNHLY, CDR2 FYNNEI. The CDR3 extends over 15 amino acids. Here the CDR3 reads CASRGSVASGTEAFF. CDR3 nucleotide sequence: TGTGCCAGTCGTGGTTCCGTGGCTTCGGGCACTGAAGCTTTCTTT.

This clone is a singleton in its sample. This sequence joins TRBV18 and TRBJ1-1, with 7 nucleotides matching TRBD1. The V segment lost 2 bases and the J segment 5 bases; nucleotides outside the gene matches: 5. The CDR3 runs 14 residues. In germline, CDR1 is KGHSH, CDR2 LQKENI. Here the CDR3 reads CASSPNRGGTEAFF. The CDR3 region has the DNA TGTGCCAGCTCACCAAACAGGGGTGGTACTGAAGCTTTCTTT.

This CDR3 is CASSESFGYGYTF. The CDR3 DNA is TGTGCCAGCAGTGAATCCTTCGGCTATGGCTACACCTTC. V gene TRBV25-1 combines with J gene TRBJ1-2; no clear D. The germline V gene encodes CDR1 MGHDK and CDR2 SYGVNS. Trimming stripped 1 base from V and 4 bases from J, with 7 bases between. The CDR3 runs to 13 residues.

Here the CDR3 reads CASSSSGASYEQYF. The CDR3 DNA follows: TGTGCCAGCAGTTCCAGCGGGGCGTCCTACGAGCAGTACTTC. This rearrangement joins TRBV6-5 to TRBJ2-7; TRBD2 aligns across 7 bases. Germline lookup yields CDR1 MNHEY and CDR2 SVGAGI. V dropped 4 bases and J dropped 1; count of bases not matched to a gene: 4. The length of the CDR3 is 14 residues.

CDR3 protein: CASSFPGGGPYEQYF. Here the CDR3 DNA reads TGTGCCAGCAGCTTCCCGGGCGGGGGCCCCTACGAGCAGTACTTC. The chain uses TRBV5-8 and TRBJ2-7; D is perhaps TRBD2 (7 bases). Trimming pared 2 bases from V and 2 bases from J, leaving 14 bases between. CDR1 and CDR2 from the germline V gene are SGHTS and YDEGEE. The CDR3 contains 15 residues.

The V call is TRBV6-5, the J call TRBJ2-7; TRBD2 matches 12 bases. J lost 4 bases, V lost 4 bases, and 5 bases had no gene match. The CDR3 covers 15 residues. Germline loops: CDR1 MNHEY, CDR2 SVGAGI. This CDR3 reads CASSSVTSGGYEQYF. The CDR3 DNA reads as TGTGCCAGCAGTTCCGTGACTAGCGGGGGATACGAGCAGTACTTC.

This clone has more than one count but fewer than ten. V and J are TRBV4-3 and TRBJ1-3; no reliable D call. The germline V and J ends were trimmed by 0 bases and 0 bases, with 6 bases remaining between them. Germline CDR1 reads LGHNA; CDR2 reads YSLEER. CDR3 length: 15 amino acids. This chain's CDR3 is CASSQESSSGNTIYF. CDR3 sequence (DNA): TGCGCCAGCAGCCAAGAATCCAGCTCTGGAAACACCATATATTTT.

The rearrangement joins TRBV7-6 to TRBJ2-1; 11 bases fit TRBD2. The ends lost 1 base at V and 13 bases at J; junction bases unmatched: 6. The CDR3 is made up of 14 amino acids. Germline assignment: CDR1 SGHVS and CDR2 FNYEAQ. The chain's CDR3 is CASSLDGTSGAQFF. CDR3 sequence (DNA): TGTGCCAGCAGCTTAGACGGGACTAGCGGAGCCCAGTTCTTC.

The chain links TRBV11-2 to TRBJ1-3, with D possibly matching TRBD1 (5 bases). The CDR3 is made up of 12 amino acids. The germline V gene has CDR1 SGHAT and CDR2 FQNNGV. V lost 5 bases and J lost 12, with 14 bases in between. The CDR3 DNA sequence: TGTGCCAGCAGCCTGGCGGGGGGGTTCATATATTTT. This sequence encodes CASSLAGGFIYF.